Following are 15 T cell receptor beta chains from one sample sequenced in a study of blood T cell repertoires in COVID-19. The data were produced by immunoSEQ multiplex PCR, yet TCRdb's version contains in-frame clones alone and is incomplete. The table lists 120,000 or so clones, about 77% of them singletons. Sequenced input: peripheral blood. The receptors shown here come from a human donor in a cohort sampled during active COVID-19.

Only a few counts were recorded for this clone. The V and J genes are TRBV6-5 and TRBJ2-1; D is ambiguous. V was shortened by 7 bases and J by 3 bases, with 13 bases between the two germline ends. The CDR3 covers 14 residues. CDR1 is MNHEY, CDR2 SVGAGI, per germline. This CDR3 is CASTNFRDYNEQFF. The CDR3 DNA reads TGTGCCAGCACAAACTTTCGAGACTACAATGAGCAGTTCTTC.

This clone was seen more than once but under ten times. V gene TRBV30 combines with J gene TRBJ2-1; 13 bases are shared with TRBD2. Unmatched junction bases numbered 6, after V lost 2 bases and J lost 8 bases. The CDR3 contains 15 residues. Germline assignment: CDR1 GTSNPN and CDR2 SVGIG (reference sequence). CDR3 amino acids: CAWSRGTSGIYEQFF. CDR3 bases: TGTGCCTGGAGTAGGGGGACTAGCGGGATCTATGAGCAGTTCTTC.

This clone was seen a handful of times. The rearrangement joins TRBV10-3 to TRBJ1-2; D may be TRBD1 (5 bases). CDR1 and CDR2 from the germline V gene are ENHRY and SYGVKD. The CDR3 consists of 12 residues. The germline V and J ends were trimmed by 5 bases and 4 bases, with 8 bases remaining between them. CDR3 nucleotides: TGTGCCATCAGTCTTCAGGGCTATGGCTACACCTTC. This gives the protein CAISLQGYGYTF.

A remark on this clone: Different DNA sequences within this sample yield the same CDR3. The chain uses TRBV28 and TRBJ1-1; D is uncertain. Trimming removed 5 bases at V and 1 base at J, with 14 bases between. The CDR3 extends over 15 amino acids. CDR1 is MDHEN and CDR2 is SYDVKM in the germline V gene. In DNA, the CDR3 is TGTGCCAGCAGTCCGCCAGGAGGCCAGAACACTGAAGCTTTCTTT. Its protein product is CASSPPGGQNTEAFF.

For this clone: The sample carries other DNA sequences with the same CDR3. This sequence joins TRBV4-3 and TRBJ1-2, with D perhaps TRBD1 (5 bases). The CDR3 sequence is 14 residues long. The germline CDR1 and CDR2 sequences are LGHNA and YSLEER. Trimming shortened V by 2 bases and J by 4 bases, and 11 bases separated the two germline ends. This CDR3 reads CASSQPGGGYGYTF. The CDR3 DNA reads TGCGCCAGCAGCCAACCCGGCGGGGGCTATGGCTACACCTTC.

In this sample, this clone turned up once. V gene TRBV7-2 combines with J gene TRBJ2-4; D not resolved. CDR1 is SGHTA, CDR2 FQGNSA, per germline. CDR3 length equals 14 residues. Deletions cut 2 bases from V and 6 bases from J, with 11 bases between. In DNA, the CDR3 is TGTGCCAGCAGCTTAATTTCCGCCGGAAACATTCAGTACTTC. Amino acid sequence: CASSLISAGNIQYF.

V is TRBV5-1 and J is TRBJ2-7; 8 bases map to TRBD1. The V and J ends lost 3 bases and 5 bases, in that order; junction bases with no gene match: 1. The CDR3 extends over 12 amino acids. The germline V gene encodes CDR1 SGHRS and CDR2 YFSETQ. CDR3 amino acids: CASSSTGDEQYF. The CDR3, as DNA: TGCGCCAGCAGCTCGACAGGGGACGAGCAGTACTTC.

The rearrangement links TRBV7-2 to TRBJ1-2; 7 nucleotides align to TRBD1. Germline V gene sequence: CDR1 SGHTA, CDR2 FQGNSA. The CDR3 loop spans 17 amino acids. Unmatched junction bases numbered 17, after V lost 5 bases and J lost 5 bases. The CDR3 DNA reads as TGTGCCAGCAGCCCAAAGTCCGGGACAGCGTCCGATTATGGCTACACCTTC. Translated, it gives CASSPKSGTASDYGYTF. Full variable domain (missing parts from reference TRBV7-2 and TRBJ1-2): GAGVSQSPSNKVTEKGKDVELRCDPISGHTALYWYRQSLGQGLEFLIYFQGNSAPDKSGLPSDRFSAERTGGSVSTLTIQRTQQEDSAVYLCASSPKSGTASDYGYTFGSGTRLTVV.

V is TRBV4-3 and J is TRBJ2-7; the D gene is possibly TRBD2 (6 bases). The germline V gene has CDR1 LGHNA and CDR2 YSLEER. The ends were cut back, 0 bases at V and 5 bases at J, with 8 bases in the middle. The CDR3 loop spans 13 amino acids. The CDR3 coding sequence is TGCGCCAGCAGCCAAGAGGGGGGTGACGAGCAGTACTTC. This gives the protein CASSQEGGDEQYF.

The gene calls are TRBV7-9 and TRBJ1-5, with TRBD1 identical over 8 bases. Germline values: CDR1 SEHNR, CDR2 FQNEAQ (reference sequence). The CDR3 loop spans 14 amino acids. With 5 bases clipped from V and 7 bases from J, the junction kept 7 bases outside the gene matches. The CDR3 region has the DNA TGTGCCAGCAGCGTAGGGACAGGACCCCAGCCCCAGCATTTT. Translated: CASSVGTGPQPQHF. The complete variable domain, with remaining parts taken from reference TRBV7-9 and TRBJ1-5, reads DTGVSQNPRHKITKRGQNVTFRCDPISEHNRLYWYRQTLGQGPEFLTYFQNEAQLEKSRLLSDRFSAERPKGSFSTLEIQRTEQGDSAMYLCASSVGTGPQPQHFGDGTRLSIL.

The chain employs TRBV30 and TRBJ2-7; possible D gene TRBD1, 5 bases. Trimming took 1 base from V and 7 from J, leaving 14 bases between them. Germline V lookup: CDR1 GTSNPN, CDR2 SVGIG (reference sequence). CDR3 length: 13 residues. The CDR3 DNA reads TGTGCCTGGAGTGCGACCCTAGACAGTGAGCAGTACTTC. This gives the protein CAWSATLDSEQYF.

This chain links TRBV5-8 with TRBJ2-3, with D unclear. V was cut by 1 base and J by 1 base, with 16 bases left in between. Germline CDR1 reads SGHTS; CDR2 reads YDEGEE. The CDR3 has 17 amino acids. The CDR3 coding sequence is TGTGCCAGCAGCTTGTCCACGGGTACCAAGGGCACAGATACGCAGTATTTT. Protein: CASSLSTGTKGTDTQYF.

This chain uses TRBV19 with TRBJ2-1; perhaps TRBD2 as D (7 bases). Germline V lookup: CDR1 LNHDA, CDR2 SQIVND (reference sequence). The ends were cut back, 7 bases at V and 2 bases at J, with 18 bases in the middle. The length of the CDR3 is 16 residues. The CDR3 loop is CASNFVGGGAYNEQFF. The CDR3 DNA reads TGTGCCAGTAATTTCGTGGGGGGGGGCGCCTACAATGAGCAGTTCTTC.

This chain connects TRBV9 to TRBJ2-1; 7 bases are shared with TRBD2. The CDR3 is made up of 17 amino acids. Per the germline V gene, CDR1 is SGDLS and CDR2 is YYNGEE. Germline trimming cut 4 bases from V and 6 bases from J; bases unmatched to any gene: 16. For the CDR3, the DNA is TGTGCCAGCAGCCCTCTCGCGGGGGACTCAGGCCCCAATGAGCAGTTCTTC. Translated: CASSPLAGDSGPNEQFF.

V gene TRBV19 combines with J gene TRBJ2-1; 8 bases align to TRBD1. J lost 3 bases, V lost 4 bases, and 5 bases had no gene match. CDR1 is LNHDA, CDR2 SQIVND, per germline (reference sequence). The CDR3 covers 15 residues. In DNA form, the CDR3 reads TGTGCCAGTAGTAGCGGACAGGGAAGCTACAATGAGCAGTTCTTC. Protein: CASSSGQGSYNEQFF. The entire variable domain, with the rest obtained from reference TRBV19 and TRBJ2-1, is as follows: DGGITQSPKYLFRKEGQNVTLSCEQNLNHDAMYWYRQDPGQGLRLIYYSQIVNDFQKGDIAEGYSVSREKKESFPLTVTSAQKNPTAFYLCASSSGQGSYNEQFFGPGTRLTVL.